Here is one T cell receptor beta chain with its context. The authors' processing: The authors estimated nucleated cell counts from reference gene primer amplification. TCRdb's table, derived via immunoSEQ multiplex PCR, lists solely in-frame clones and lacks some. V and J calls and clone size are copied from that table; D and trimming were computed from the DNA. The data hold fewer than 80,000 clones, with about 70% observed a single time. This record comes from a study of blood T cell repertoires in COVID-19. Across the study: PBMCs, B-cell-depleted T cells, or T cells were the source of the cDNA or gDNA that made up the material.

Trimming took 2 bases from V and 4 from J, leaving 10 bases between them. The CDR3 loop spans 14 amino acids. Germline-derived CDR1 and CDR2 are SGHRS and YFSETQ. Sequencing input: peripheral blood. The chain is built from TRBV5-1 and TRBJ2-1; D perhaps matches TRBD1 (6 bases). The receptor comes from a man in his sixties with acute or convalescent COVID-19. The chain's CDR3 is CASSLGGSYNEQFF. In nucleotides, the CDR3 is TGCGCCAGCAGCTTAGGGGGATCATACAATGAGCAGTTCTTC.